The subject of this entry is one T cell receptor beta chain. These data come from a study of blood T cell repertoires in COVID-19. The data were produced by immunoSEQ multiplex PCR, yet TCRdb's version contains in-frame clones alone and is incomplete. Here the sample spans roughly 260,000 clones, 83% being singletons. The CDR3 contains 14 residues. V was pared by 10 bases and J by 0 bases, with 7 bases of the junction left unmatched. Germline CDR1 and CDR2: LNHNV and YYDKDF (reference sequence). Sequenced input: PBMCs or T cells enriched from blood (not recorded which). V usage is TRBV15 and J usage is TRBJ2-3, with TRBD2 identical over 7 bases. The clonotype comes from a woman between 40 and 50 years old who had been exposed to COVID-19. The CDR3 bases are TGTGCCATTCGGGCAGCGGGGAGCACAGATACGCAGTATTTT. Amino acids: CAIRAAGSTDTQYF. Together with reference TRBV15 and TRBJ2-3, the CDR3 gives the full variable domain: DAMVIQNPRYQVTQFGKPVTLSCSQTLNHNVMYWYQQKSSQAPKLLFHYYDKDFNNEADTPDNFQSRRPNTSFCFLDIRSPGLGDTAMYLCAIRAAGSTDTQYFGPGTRLTVL.